The source of this T cell receptor (beta chain) is a study of blood T cell repertoires in COVID-19 (dated by TCRdb to 2019 to 2021). For context, the study as a whole: The collaborator samples originated in the United States, Italy and Spain and spanned the acute and convalescent phases of COVID-19. The samples were drawn from the first 160 participants of the ongoing ImmuneRACE study and from under 1,500 subjects provided by 6 global collaborators. The dataset comprised deeply sampled blood TCRbeta repertoires from subjects exposed to, actively infected with, or recovered from COVID-19. A freely available public database, intended as a resource for researchers studying the immune response to SARS-CoV-2, is where the repertoires were released. HLA class I and class II types, where available, came from metadata supplied by the sample provider rather than from assay-based typing. Sample metadata almost always included a de-identified subject ID, COVID-19 status, age in years and sex. The prospective study material was composed of cDNA or gDNA derived from T cells, B-cell-depleted T cells, or PBMCs. The investigation overall reported the following: How much clinical and demographic metadata was included differed by source and by participant, and the metadata was provided uncurated.

Note on this clone: Its antigen is not yet known. Base qualities were left out, and no much larger clone turns up one base away.

Each collaborating institution followed its own protocols to collect whole blood in K2EDTA tubes. For TCRbeta analysis, collaborators shipped samples as frozen whole blood, isolated PBMCs, or DNA extracted from either of those sample types. TCRbeta CDR3 regions were amplified from genomic DNA using the immunoSEQ Assay, a bias-controlled multiplex PCR. Per the original workflow: Within the assay, amplification of reference gene primers was used to estimate how many nucleated cells each sample contained. To quantify the absolute abundance of each unique TCRbeta CDR3 rearrangement, sequence reads were collapsed and filtered. For each sample, productive Simpson clonality was calculated by taking the square root of Simpson's diversity index across productive rearrangements. TCRdb provides this immuneACCESS table in a form limited to in-frame rearrangements. Some clones are lacking; in checked studies, under half of them reflect an unresolved V gene, and why the rest are absent is not known. D and trimming come from the DNA, and the V and J calls and clone size come from that table. For this sample the table gives 200,000 to 300,000 clones, of which approximately 78% were detected only once. The top ten constitute 9.5% to 15% of the sample.

V sheds 3 bases and J sheds 4 bases, leaving 9 bases between their ends. As encoded in the germline V gene (reference sequence), CDR1 is GTSNPN while CDR2 is SVGIG. The CDR3, cysteine through phenylalanine, is 13 amino acids long. The DNA shown is the 39-base CDR3, in frame from base 1. This TCR came from a woman in her fifties or sixties with active or convalescent COVID-19. The sample was peripheral blood. The rearranged chain carries TRBV30 and TRBJ2-2, with the D gene too uncertain to name. The nucleotide sequence reads TGTGCCTGGAGCCAGGTGATCACCGGGGAGCTGTTTTTT. Its protein reads: CAWSQVITGELFF. Reference TRBV30 and TRBJ2-2 proteins supply the regions before and after the CDR3; the full variable domain is: SQTIHQWPATLVQPVGSPLSLECTVEGTSNPNLYWYRQAAGRGLQLLFYSVGIGQISSEVPQNLSASRPQDRQFILSSKKLLLSDSGFYLCAWSQVITGELFFGEGSRLTVL.